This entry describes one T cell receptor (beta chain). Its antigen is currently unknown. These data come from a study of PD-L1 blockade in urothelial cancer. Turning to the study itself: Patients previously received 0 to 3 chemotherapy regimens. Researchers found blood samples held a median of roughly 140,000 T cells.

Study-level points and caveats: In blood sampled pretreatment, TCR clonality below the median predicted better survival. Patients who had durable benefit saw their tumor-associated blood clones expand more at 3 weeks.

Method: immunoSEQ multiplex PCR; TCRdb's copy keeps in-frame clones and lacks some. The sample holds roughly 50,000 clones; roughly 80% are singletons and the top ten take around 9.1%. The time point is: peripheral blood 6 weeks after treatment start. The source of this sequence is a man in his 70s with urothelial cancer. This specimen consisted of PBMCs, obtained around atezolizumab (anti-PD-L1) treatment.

The CDR3 reads CASRGDRGGGTTEAFF. CDR3 nucleotides: TGTGCCAGCAGGGGGGACAGGGGTGGGGGGACCACTGAAGCTTTCTTT. The chain combines TRBV2 with TRBJ1-1; 10 bases are shared with TRBD1. J gave up 4 bases and V 6 bases, and 11 bases lay outside the gene matches. This CDR3 has 16 amino acids. The germline CDR1 and CDR2 sequences are SNHLY and FYNNEI. The variable domain in full, completed from reference TRBV2 and TRBJ1-1, reads EPEVTQTPSHQVTQMGQEVILRCVPISNHLYFYWYRQILGQKVEFLVSFYNNEISEKSEIFDDQFSVERPDGSNFTLKIRSTKLEDSAMYFCASRGDRGGGTTEAFFGQGTRLTVV.